This entry features one TCR beta chain sequence. This clonotype occurred many times. Its antigen is currently not known. Base quality data are lacking; no much larger clone is found one base away. This sample is drawn from a study of read filtering for tumor transcriptome and immune sequencing (dated by TCRdb to 2020 to 2021). With regard to the full study: The cohort consisted of under 20 male and around 15 female patients, with a mean age of about 64 years and an age range of about 45 to 90. By revised international staging, eight or nine patients were R-ISS I, approximately 15 were R-ISS II and over five were R-ISS III. Whole-transcriptome libraries were prepared with the TruSeq RNA Access Library Prep Kit after DNase treatment. TCR-region mapped reads per sample ranged from about 4.05 to 10.27 million with IR-seq versus only about 85 to 1273 with RNA-seq. Using the same bone marrow samples, the study compared TCR repertoires obtained by targeted immune repertoire sequencing with those obtained by bulk whole-transcriptome sequencing. One of the main goals was to work out a read-filtering strategy for immune repertoire data, in particular whether clonotypes backed by only a single read should be removed.

Each patient had bone marrow sampled at the time of active disease. Isolation of bone marrow mononuclear cells was performed by Ficoll-Hypaque density gradient centrifugation. To remove myeloma plasma cells, the cells were labeled with CD138 magnetic microbeads on a MACS separator, and CD138-negative cells were then collected by negative selection. Purity of the isolated cells was checked by flow cytometry on an Attune NxT using CD138 antibodies. TRIzol reagent was used to extract total RNA, which was then quantified with a NanoDrop spectrophotometer. For each patient, the CD138-negative bone marrow sample underwent paired RNA-seq and IR-seq. Overall study outcomes, separate from this receptor: The sorted CD138-negative fraction was a mixed bone marrow immune population, not purified T cells. Clonotypes were captured by IR-seq at much higher depth and more reliably than by RNA-seq, and smaller IR-seq throughput was sufficient for identification of most shared clonotypes. In IR-seq, single-read clonotypes were around four fifths of clonotypes but 3% to 4% of total reads; in RNA-seq they were roughly 72% of clonotypes and more than 40% of reads. Removing single-read clonotypes increased the correlation between IR-seq and RNA-seq shared clonotype proportions.

CDR1 and CDR2, looked up from the germline V gene (reference sequence), are DFQATT and SNEGSKA. At the junction V is shortened by 1 base and J by 4 bases; bases outside the gene matches: 7. Inclusive of the bounding cysteine and phenylalanine, the CDR3 is 15 residues long. Only CDR3 DNA is held: 45 bases, read in frame from base 1. The Immunoverse kit was used to build TCR libraries from about 400 ng RNA, with molecular barcoded adaptors covering alpha/delta and beta/gamma chains. TCR library preparation used the same RNA that was used for transcriptome sequencing. Sequencing of TCR libraries was carried out on an Illumina HiSeq 4000 with 2 x 150 cycles. Per the source publication's procedure: With MiXCR, TCR reads were aligned to human V, D, J and C references and assembled into CDR3 clonotypes, with quality filtering and error correction included. The tcR package in R was used to analyze clonotype counts and gene usage diversity. For inspection of raw mapping reads, RNA-seq reads were mapped by STAR aligner version 2.5.3a onto GRCh37 of the human genome. To test how sequencing depth affected the clonotypes detected, IR-seq fastq files were randomly downsampled with Seqtk 1.3. The public reads were reanalyzed by TCRdb: fastp trimming at Q25, MiXCR alignment, in-frame beta chains only. All rows with the same CDR3 protein become a single entry with the most common DNA and genes. The V and J calls and clone size come from TCRdb's table, not from the authors' own analysis. This sample is represented by 35,000 to 50,000 distinct CDR3 sequences; roughly 20% of them were singletons. The ten largest clones take up over 35% of the sample.

The clonotype originates from a donor older than 35 with multiple myeloma. In this chain, TRBV20-1 is recombined with TRBJ2-7; TRBD2 aligns with 10 central bases. The sequenced sample consisted of a population of CD138-negative cells sorted from bone marrow. The cell subset or site label here, explained by the study, means: bone marrow mononuclear cells depleted of CD138+ plasma/myeloma cells by negative magnetic selection. CDR3 sequence: CSARGPSGRDYEQYF. The DNA sequence is as follows: TGCAGTGCTAGAGGTCCCAGCGGGAGGGATTACGAGCAGTACTTC.